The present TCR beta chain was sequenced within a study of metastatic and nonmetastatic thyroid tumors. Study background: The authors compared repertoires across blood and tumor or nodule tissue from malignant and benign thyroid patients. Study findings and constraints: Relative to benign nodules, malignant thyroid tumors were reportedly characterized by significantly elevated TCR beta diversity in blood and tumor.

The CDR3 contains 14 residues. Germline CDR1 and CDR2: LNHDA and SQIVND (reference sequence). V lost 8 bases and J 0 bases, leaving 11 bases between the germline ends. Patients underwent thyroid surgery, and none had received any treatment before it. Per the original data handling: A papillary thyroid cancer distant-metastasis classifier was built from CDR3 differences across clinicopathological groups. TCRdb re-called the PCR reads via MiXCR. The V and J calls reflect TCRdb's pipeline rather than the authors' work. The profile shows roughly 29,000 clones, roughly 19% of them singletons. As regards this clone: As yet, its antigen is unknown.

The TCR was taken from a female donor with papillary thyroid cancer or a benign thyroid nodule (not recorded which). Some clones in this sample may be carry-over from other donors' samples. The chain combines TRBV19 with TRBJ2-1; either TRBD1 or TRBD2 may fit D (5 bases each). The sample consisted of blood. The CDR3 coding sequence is TGTGCCAGTGGGACGTTGAGCTCCTACAATGAGCAGTTCTTC. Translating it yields CASGTLSSYNEQFF. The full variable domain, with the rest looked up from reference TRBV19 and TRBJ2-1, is DGGITQSPKYLFRKEGQNVTLSCEQNLNHDAMYWYRQDPGQGLRLIYYSQIVNDFQKGDIAEGYSVSREKKESFPLTVTSAQKNPTAFYLCASGTLSSYNEQFFGPGTRLTVL.